The rows below give T cell receptor beta chains drawn from one sample of a study of CD8 T cells in ankylosing spondylitis. TCRdb reanalysed the 5' RACE reads using MiXCR and keeps one entry per CDR3 protein. The table records 150,000 to 250,000 distinct CDR3 sequences, around 13% of them present only once. The sequenced sample consisted of blood, either unsorted or a sorted T cell fraction (not recorded which). The source of these receptors is a male donor with ankylosing spondylitis or in good health (not recorded which). Both conserved end residues are trimmed from each CDR3. The size of a clone is reported for some rows only, either as once, few or many, or as a class for expanded clones.

clone_size	v_call	j_call	cdr3_aa
.	TRBV4-1	TRBJ2-7	ASSQGPGAGLNEQY
many	TRBV12-3/TRBV12-4	TRBJ1-4	ASSFYRGRNEKLF
few	TRBV30	TRBJ1-1	ASRGLAYEAF
few	TRBV20-1	TRBJ2-7	SARLHLGTDPYEQY
few	TRBV27	TRBJ2-7	ASSFGTSGSGEQY
many	TRBV3-1	TRBJ2-5	ASSQAAPRTQY
.	TRBV14	TRBJ2-7	ASSRGQGFWEQY
few	TRBV20-1	TRBJ2-7	SVGTSGLYEQY
few	TRBV11-2	TRBJ2-5	ASRDPQGMEETQY
.	TRBV11-2	TRBJ1-1	ASSSLSLRGYWNTEAF
few	TRBV12-3/TRBV12-4	TRBJ2-5	ASTLNSGDRAKNQETQY
.	TRBV14	TRBJ2-7	ASSQLDKVYEQY
.	TRBV5-6	TRBJ2-1	ASSTGQGANEQF
.	TRBV2	TRBJ2-3	ASNIGGTSGGPTDTQY
few	TRBV20-1	TRBJ2-2	SAEGENTGELF
few	TRBV11-2	TRBJ2-1	ASSSGGASYNEQF
.	TRBV7-8	TRBJ1-6	ASSLWGMGFLH
.	TRBV4-1	TRBJ2-7	ASSQVWDNHYEQY
few	TRBV6-1	TRBJ2-1	ASIDSGLNNEQF
few	TRBV20-1	TRBJ2-7	SARETVYEQY
many	TRBV20-1	TRBJ1-1	SSDPGQKNTEAF
few	TRBV19	TRBJ2-7	ASSMTGNEQY
few	TRBV6-5	TRBJ2-5	ASSYALGETQY
few	TRBV7-9	TRBJ2-7	ASAGTLPYEQY
few	TRBV20-1	TRBJ2-2	SAQEGEKANTGELF
few	TRBV10-3	TRBJ2-5	ATLDRREETQY